This T cell receptor (beta chain) was identified during a study of spatial heterogeneity in lung cancer. Study in general: Fewer alpha-chain than beta-chain sequences were consistently detected. TCR and UMI combinations that were unique each appeared, on average, more than ten times in raw reads. Regarding the study as a whole: Blood contained ubiquitous expanded tumor TCRs more at resection than at follow-up.

Every TCR cDNA molecule bore a unique molecular identifier. TCRdb independently ran MiXCR on the 5' RACE reads; one entry per CDR3 protein. The sample lists around 120,000 distinct CDR3 sequences, less than 15% seen once, with roughly 17% in the top ten. Details on this clonotype: Its antigen is not identified.

The time point: blood at routine non-recurrence follow-up after resection. Tumor, nontumor lung or frozen PBMC supplied whole RNA, sequenced without sorting. The receptor comes from a male donor with early-stage non-small cell lung cancer. The sample consisted of PBMCs, taken at follow-up.

The CDR3 bases are TGTGCCAGCAGTGAGCCGGGACAGAACTATGGCTACACCTTC. Its translation: CASSEPGQNYGYTF. V is TRBV12-3 or TRBV12-4 and J is TRBJ1-2, with 7 nucleotides matching TRBD1. With 5 bases clipped from V and 2 bases from J, the junction kept 5 bases outside the gene matches. The CDR3 loop spans 14 amino acids.